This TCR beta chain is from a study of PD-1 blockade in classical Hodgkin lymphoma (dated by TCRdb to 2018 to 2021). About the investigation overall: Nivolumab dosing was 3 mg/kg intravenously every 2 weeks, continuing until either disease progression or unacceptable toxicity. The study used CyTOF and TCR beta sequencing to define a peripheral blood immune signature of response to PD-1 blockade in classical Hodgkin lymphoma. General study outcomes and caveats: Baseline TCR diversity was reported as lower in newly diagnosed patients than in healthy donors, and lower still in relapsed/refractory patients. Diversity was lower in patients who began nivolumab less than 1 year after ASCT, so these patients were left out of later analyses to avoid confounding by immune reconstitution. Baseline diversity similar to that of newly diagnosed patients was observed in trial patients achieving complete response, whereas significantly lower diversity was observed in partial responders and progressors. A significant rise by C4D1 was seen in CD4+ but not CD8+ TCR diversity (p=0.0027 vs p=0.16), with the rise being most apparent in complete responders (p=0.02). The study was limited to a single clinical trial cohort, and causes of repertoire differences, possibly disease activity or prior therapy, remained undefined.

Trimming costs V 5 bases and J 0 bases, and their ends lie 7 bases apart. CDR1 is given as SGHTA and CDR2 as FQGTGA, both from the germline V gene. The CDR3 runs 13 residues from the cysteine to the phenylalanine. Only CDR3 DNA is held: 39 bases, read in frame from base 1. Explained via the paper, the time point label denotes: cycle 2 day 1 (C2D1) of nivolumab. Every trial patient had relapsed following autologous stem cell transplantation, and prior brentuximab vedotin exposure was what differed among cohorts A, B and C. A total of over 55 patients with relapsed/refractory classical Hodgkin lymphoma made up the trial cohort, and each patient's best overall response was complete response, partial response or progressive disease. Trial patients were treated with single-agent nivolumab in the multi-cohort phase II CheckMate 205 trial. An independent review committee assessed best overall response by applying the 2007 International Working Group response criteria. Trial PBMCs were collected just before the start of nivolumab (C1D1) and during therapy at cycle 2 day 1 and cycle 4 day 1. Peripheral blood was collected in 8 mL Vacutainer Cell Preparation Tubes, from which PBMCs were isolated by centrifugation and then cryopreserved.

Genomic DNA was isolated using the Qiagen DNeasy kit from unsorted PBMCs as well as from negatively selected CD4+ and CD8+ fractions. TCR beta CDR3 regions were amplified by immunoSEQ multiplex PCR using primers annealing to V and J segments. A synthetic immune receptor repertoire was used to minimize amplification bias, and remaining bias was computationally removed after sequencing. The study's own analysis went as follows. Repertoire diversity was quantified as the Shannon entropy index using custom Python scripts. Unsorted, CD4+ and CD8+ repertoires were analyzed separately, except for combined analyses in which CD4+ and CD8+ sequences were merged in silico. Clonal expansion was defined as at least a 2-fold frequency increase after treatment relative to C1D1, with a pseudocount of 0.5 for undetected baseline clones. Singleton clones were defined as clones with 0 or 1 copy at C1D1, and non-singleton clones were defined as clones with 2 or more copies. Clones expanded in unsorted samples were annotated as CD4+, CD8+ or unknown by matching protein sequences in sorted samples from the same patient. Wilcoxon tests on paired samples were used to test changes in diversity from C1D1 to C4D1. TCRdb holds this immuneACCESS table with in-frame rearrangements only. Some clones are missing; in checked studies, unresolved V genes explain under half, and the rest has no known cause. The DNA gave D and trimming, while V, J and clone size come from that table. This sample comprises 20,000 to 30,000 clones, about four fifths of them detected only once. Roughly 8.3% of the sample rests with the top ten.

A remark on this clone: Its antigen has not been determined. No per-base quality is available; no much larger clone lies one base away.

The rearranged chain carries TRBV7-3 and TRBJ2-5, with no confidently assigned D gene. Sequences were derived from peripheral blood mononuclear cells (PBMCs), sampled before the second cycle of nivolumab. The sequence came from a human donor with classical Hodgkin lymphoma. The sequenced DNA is TGTGCCAGCAGCAAAGGTTACCAAGAGACCCAGTACTTC. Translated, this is CASSKGYQETQYF.